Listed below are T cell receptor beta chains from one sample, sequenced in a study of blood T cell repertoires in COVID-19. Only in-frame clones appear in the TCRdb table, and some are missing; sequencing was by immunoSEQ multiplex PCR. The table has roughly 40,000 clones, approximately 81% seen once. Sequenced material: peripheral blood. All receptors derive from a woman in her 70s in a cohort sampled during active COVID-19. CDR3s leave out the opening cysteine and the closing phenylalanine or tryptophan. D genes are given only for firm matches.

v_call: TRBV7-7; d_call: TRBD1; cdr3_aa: ASSLGQGAHETQY
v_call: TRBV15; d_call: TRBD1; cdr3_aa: ATSRDLGDRGYEQY
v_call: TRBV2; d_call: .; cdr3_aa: AIQTGAGADTEAF
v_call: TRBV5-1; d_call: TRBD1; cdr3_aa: ASSGNRERTGRERELF
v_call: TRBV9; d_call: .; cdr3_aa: ASSVDPRSNEQF
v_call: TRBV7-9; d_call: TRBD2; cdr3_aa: ASSLASGRASKTQY
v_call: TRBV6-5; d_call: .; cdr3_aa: ASSYRDTMNTGELF
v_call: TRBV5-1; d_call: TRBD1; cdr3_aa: ASSLQGAGANVLT
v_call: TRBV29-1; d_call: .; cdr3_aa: SVEDVASTGYNEQF
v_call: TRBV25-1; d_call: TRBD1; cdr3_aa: ASSGGDRVYEQY
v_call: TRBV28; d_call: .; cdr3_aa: ASSLGDISSGNTIY
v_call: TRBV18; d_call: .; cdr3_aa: ASSRTRARTLNEKLF
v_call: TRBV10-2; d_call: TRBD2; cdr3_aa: ASSNRGLVYNEQF
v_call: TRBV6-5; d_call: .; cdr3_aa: ASTRRGYNEQF
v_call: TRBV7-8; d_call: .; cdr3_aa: ASSPGISYEQY
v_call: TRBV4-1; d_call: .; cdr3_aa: ASSQVRSSGYEQY
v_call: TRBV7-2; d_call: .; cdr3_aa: ASSLAQGHYNEQF
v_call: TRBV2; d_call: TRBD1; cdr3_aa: ASNLDRGNSPLH
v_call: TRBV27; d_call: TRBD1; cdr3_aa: ASQGQGPFREQY
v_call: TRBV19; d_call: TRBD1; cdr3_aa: ASSMGAGGVGTEAF
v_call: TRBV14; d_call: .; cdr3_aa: ASSHSGNEQF
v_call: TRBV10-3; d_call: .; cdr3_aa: AISENGYEQY
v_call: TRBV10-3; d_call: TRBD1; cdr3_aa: AISETQGVNTEAF
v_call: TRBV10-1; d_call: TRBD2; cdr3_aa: ASSGLAGPSTDTQY
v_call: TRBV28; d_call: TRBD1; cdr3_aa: ASSPIDRGPNSYEQY
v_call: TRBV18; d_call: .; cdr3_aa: ASSPGQGGPYEQY
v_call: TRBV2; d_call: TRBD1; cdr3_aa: ASNPQGDSNQPQH
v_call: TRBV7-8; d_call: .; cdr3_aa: ASSFAGTYEQY
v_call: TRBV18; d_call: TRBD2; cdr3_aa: ASSPSGSLYEQY
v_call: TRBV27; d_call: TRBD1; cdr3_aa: ASSLSWGQGALGSPLH
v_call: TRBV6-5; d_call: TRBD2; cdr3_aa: ASIPSTGGYEQY
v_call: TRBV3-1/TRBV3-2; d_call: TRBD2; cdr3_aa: ASSQVLAGGPGQF
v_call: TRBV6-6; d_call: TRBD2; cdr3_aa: ASSPGLAGAGEQF
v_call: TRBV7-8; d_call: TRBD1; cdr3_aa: ASSSESGGAF
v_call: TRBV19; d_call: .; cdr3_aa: ASSIGRFYEQY
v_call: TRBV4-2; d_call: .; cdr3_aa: ASSQESRSQQY
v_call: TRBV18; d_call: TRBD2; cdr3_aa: ASSLAGVDEQF
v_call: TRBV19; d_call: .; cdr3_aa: ASMQGNTEAF
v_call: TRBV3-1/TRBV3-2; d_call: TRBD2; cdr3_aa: ASSPGLAEGVDTQY
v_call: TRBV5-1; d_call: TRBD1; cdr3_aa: ASSLHGQGVTEAF
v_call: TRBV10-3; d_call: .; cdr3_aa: AIREGAGGNTIY
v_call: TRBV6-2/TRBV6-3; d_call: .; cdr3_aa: ASSYQRAKNNEQF
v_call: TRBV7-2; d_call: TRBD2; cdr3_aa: ASSSKTSGLWGEQF
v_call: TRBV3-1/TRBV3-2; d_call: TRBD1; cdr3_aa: ASSRSPGQAYGYT
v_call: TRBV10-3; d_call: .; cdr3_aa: AISESNRARTEAF
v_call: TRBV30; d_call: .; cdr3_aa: AWSVVGDSPLH
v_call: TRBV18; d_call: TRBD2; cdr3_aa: ASSGTISGRRSEQY
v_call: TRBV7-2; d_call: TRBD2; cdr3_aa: ASSLRAGDNPYNEQF
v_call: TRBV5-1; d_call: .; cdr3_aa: ASSEAGTNSYEQY
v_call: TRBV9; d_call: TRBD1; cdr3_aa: ASSVRDSSYNEQF
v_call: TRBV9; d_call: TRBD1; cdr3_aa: ASSKGQGAYEQY
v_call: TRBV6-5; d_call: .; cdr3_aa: ASSSKAGNTEAF
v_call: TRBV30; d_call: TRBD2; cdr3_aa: AWRRAGVYNEQF
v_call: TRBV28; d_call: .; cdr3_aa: ASSFYVQGYNGAF